A single sample gave rise to the 5 T cell receptor beta chains below, sequenced in a study of OX40 agonist ivuxolimab in advanced cancers. The assay was immunoSEQ multiplex PCR, and TCRdb's table has in-frame clones only and misses some. In the table there are about 17,000 clones, over 75% of which are singletons. The sample was CD4+ or CD8+ T cells sorted from blood, taken in a trial of the OX40 agonist ivuxolimab. Receptor source: an adult with an advanced solid tumor such as melanoma, head and neck, liver or kidney cancer.

The genes are TRBV6-6 and TRBJ1-5; D unresolved. From germline, CDR1 is MNHNY and CDR2 SVGAGI (reference sequence). The length of the CDR3 is 15 residues. Trimming cost V 6 bases and J 0 bases, with 12 bases left between them. CDR3 sequence (DNA): TGTGCCAGCAGCCAGGACGGAAATAGCAATCAGCCCCAGCATTTT. It codes for CASSQDGNSNQPQHF.

This chain connects TRBV5-6 to TRBJ2-1, with 9 nucleotides matching TRBD1. Germline CDR1 and CDR2: SGHDT and YYEEEE. V lost 4 bases, J lost 12 bases, and 14 bases stayed unmatched. The CDR3 is made up of 15 amino acids. The CDR3 coding sequence is TGTGCCAGCAGCGTCGGGACAGGGAATGAGATAGGGCAGTTCTTC. It specifies CASSVGTGNEIGQFF.

The CDR3 nucleotides are TGCGCCAGCAGCCAAGTACTAGCGGGAGACCCGAACACCGGGGAGCTGTTTTTT. It codes for CASSQVLAGDPNTGELFF. The rearrangement links TRBV4-1 to TRBJ2-2; 11 positions agree with TRBD2. Looked up from germline, CDR1 is MGHRA and CDR2 is YSYEKL. V was clipped by 1 base and J by 0 bases; unmatched bases: 4. The CDR3 is 18 amino acids.

CDR3: CSAGGTGAYEQYF. The CDR3 region has the DNA TGCAGCGCTGGGGGGACAGGGGCCTACGAGCAGTACTTC. The chain couples TRBV29-1 to TRBJ2-7, with 10 bases matching TRBD1. The V segment lost 7 bases and the J segment 2 bases; nucleotides outside the gene matches: 5. CDR1 is SQVTM and CDR2 is ANQGSEA in the germline V gene. This CDR3 has 13 residues.

By frequency in the sample, this clone is medium-sized. V and J are TRBV4-3 and TRBJ2-7, with 7 bases matching TRBD1. The CDR3 spans 13 residues. Trimming at V came to 2 bases and at J to 6 bases, leaving 4 bases not matched to a gene. Per the germline V gene, CDR1 is LGHNA and CDR2 is YSLEER. The CDR3 reads CASSQRTGREQYF. The CDR3 DNA reads TGCGCCAGCAGCCAAAGGACAGGTCGCGAGCAGTACTTC.